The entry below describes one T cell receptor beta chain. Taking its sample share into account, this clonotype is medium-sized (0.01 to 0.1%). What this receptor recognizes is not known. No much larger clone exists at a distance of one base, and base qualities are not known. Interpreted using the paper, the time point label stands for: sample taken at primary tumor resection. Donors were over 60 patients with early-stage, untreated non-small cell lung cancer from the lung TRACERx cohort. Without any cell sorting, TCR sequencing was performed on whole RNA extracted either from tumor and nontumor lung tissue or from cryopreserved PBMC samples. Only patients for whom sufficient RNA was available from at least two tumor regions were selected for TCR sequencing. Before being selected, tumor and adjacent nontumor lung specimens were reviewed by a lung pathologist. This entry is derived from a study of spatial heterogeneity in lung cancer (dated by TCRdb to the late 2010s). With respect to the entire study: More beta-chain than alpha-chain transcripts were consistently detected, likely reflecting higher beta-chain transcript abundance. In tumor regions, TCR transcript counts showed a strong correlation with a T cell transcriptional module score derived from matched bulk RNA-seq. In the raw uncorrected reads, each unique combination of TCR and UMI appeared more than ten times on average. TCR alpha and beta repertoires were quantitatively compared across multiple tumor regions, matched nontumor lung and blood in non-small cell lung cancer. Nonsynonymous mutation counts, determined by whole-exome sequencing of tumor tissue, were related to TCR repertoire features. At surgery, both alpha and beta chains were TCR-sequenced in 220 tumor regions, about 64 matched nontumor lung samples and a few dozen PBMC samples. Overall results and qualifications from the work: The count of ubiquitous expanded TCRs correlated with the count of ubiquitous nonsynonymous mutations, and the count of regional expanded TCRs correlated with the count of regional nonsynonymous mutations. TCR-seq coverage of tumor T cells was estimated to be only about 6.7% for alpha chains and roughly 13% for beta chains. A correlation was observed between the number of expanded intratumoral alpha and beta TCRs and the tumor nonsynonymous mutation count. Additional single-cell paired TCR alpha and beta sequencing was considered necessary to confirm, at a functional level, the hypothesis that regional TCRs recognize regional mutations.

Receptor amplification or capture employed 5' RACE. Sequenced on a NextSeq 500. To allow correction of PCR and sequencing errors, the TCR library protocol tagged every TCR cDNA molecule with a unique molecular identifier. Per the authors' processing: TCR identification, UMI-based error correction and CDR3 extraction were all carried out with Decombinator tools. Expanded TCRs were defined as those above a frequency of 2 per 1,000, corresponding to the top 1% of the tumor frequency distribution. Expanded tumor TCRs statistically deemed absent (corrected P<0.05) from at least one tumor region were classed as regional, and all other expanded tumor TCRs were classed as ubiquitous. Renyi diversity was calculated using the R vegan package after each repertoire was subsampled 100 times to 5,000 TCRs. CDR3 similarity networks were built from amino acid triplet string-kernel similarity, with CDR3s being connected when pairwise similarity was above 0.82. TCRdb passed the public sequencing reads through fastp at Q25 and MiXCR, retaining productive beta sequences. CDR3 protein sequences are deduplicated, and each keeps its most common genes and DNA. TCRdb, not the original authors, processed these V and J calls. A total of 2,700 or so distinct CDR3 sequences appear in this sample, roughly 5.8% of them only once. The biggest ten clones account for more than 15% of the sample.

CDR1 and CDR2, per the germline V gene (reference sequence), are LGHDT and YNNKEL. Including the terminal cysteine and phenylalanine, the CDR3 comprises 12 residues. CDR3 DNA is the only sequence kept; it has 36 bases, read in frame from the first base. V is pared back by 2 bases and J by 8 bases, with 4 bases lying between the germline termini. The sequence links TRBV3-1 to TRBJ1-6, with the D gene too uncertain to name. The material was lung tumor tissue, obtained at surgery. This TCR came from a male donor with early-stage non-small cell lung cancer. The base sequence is TGTGCCAGCAGCCAAAGGGATTCACCCCTCCACTTT. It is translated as CASSQRDSPLHF.